This TCR beta chain was retrieved from a study of blood T cell repertoires in COVID-19 (TCRdb year 2020). About the full investigation: Samples from collaborators originated in the United States, Italy and Spain and spanned both the acute and convalescent phases of COVID-19. The material from the prospective study consisted of cDNA or gDNA derived from T cells, B-cell-depleted T cells, or PBMCs. Deeply sampled blood TCRbeta repertoires from subjects exposed to, actively infected with, or recovered from COVID-19 were included in the dataset. The repertoires were released in a freely available public database meant as a resource for research on the immune response to SARS-CoV-2. The samples were drawn from the first 160 participants of the ongoing ImmuneRACE study and from more than 1,000 subjects provided by 6 global collaborators. The sample metadata nearly always contained a de-identified subject ID, COVID-19 status, age in years and sex. Where HLA class I and class II types were available, the types were taken from metadata supplied by the sample provider, not from assay-based typing. The investigation overall reported the following: The amount of clinical and demographic metadata varied by source and participant and was provided uncurated.

TCRbeta CDR3 regions were amplified from genomic DNA by means of the immunoSEQ Assay, a bias-controlled multiplex PCR. Concerning the study's data processing: Nucleated cell counts per sample were estimated from amplification of reference gene primers within the assay. Sequence reads were collapsed and filtered to measure the absolute abundance of every unique TCRbeta CDR3 rearrangement. For each sample, productive Simpson clonality was calculated by taking the square root of Simpson's diversity index across productive rearrangements. TCRdb provides this immuneACCESS table in a form limited to in-frame rearrangements. Some clones are lacking; in checked studies, under half of them reflect an unresolved V gene, and why the rest are absent is not known. That table supplies the V and J calls and clone size; D and trimming were determined from the DNA. For this sample the table gives more than 95,000 clones, of which roughly nine tenths were detected only once. About 8% of the sample is in the top ten clones.

Concerning this clone: Its antigen has not been determined. No much larger clone is present one base from it, and per-base qualities are unavailable.

Collaborating institutions collected whole blood in K2EDTA tubes following their own protocols. For TCRbeta analysis, collaborators shipped samples in one of three forms: frozen whole blood, isolated PBMCs, or DNA extracted from either of those sample types. This clonotype was sampled from a human donor in a cohort sampled during active COVID-19. The sequencing input was peripheral blood.

DNA sequence: TGTGCCCAGGACGGGACAGCCCTAAATTCTAACTATGGCTACACCTTC. Its amino acids are CAQDGTALNSNYGYTF. The rearrangement combines TRBV30 with TRBJ1-2; 7 central bases correspond to TRBD1. The CDR3 sequence holds 16 residues, the cysteine and phenylalanine included. This entry keeps only the CDR3 DNA: 48 bases, framed from base 1. V and J are trimmed by 8 bases and 0 bases, and the gene matches miss 15 bases of the junction. The germline V gene (reference sequence) provides CDR1 GTSNPN and CDR2 SVGIG.